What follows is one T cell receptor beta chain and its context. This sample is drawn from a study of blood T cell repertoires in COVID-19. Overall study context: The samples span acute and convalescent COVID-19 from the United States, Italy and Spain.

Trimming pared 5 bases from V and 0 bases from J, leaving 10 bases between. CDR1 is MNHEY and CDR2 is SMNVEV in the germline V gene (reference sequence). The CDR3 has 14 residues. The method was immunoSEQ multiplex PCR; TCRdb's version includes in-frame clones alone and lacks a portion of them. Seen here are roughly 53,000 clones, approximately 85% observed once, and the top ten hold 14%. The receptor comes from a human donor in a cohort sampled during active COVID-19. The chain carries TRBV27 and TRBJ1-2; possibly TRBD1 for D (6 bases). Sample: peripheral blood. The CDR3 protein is CASSPRDTNYGYTF. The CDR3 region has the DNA TGTGCCAGCAGTCCCCGGGACACTAACTATGGCTACACCTTC.